This TCR beta chain was recovered during a study of blood T cell repertoires in COVID-19. As for the study in general: Some COVID-19 samples were acute and others convalescent; all came from the United States, Italy and Spain. The cDNA or gDNA used as material had been derived from T cells, B-cell-depleted T cells, or PBMCs.

V shed 2 bases and J 7 bases; nucleotides not matched to a gene: 9. The CDR3 covers 16 residues. Germline values: CDR1 MNHEY, CDR2 SVGAGI. Original analysis: Nucleated cell counts were estimated from reference gene primer amplification. The data were produced by immunoSEQ multiplex PCR, yet TCRdb's version contains in-frame clones alone and is incomplete. That table furnishes V, J and clone size, whereas the DNA furnished D and trimming. The table shows about 390,000 clones, with more than 70% occurring only once. Enrolment of Seattle patients took place during active infection, and they were followed longitudinally.

This sequence joins TRBV6-5 and TRBJ2-1; 9 nucleotides align to TRBD1. The sequenced sample consisted of peripheral blood. The TCR comes from a woman in her sixties with COVID-19, enrolled during active disease. The DNA of the CDR3 is TGTGCCAGCAGTTACCCCTCCGGACAGGGGAGGAATGAGCAGTTCTTC. Amino acid sequence: CASSYPSGQGRNEQFF.